These 12 T cell receptor beta chains were sequenced from one sample in a study of T cells in Graves' hyperthyroidism and ophthalmopathy. Amplified TCR beta CDR3 regions derived from RNA transcripts. The HTBI primer set drove a first-round RT-PCR of the TCR CDR3. TCRdb analysed the multiplex PCR reads with MiXCR anew, one entry per CDR3 protein. Of 300,000 to 450,000 distinct CDR3 sequences in the sample, about 14% were seen once. The specimen was blood. Source of these receptors: a woman aged 60-75 years with Graves' hyperthyroidism.

Only a few counts were recorded for this clonotype. This chain uses TRBV10-1 with TRBJ2-1; D gene ambiguous. This CDR3 contains 14 residues. Trimming removed 4 bases from V and 7 bases from J, with 14 bases in between. CDR1 is WNHNN and CDR2 is SYGVQD in the germline V gene (reference sequence). The CDR3 DNA reads TGCGCCAGCAGTGTGGCAGGCCCTGGTAATGAGCAGTTCTTC. It yields the protein CASSVAGPGNEQFF.

This clonotype was counted ten times or more. The rearrangement joins TRBV7-9 to TRBJ1-2; no firm D call. Trimming removed 5 bases at V and 4 bases at J, with 11 bases between. Per germline, CDR1 SEHNR and CDR2 FQNEAQ (reference sequence). The CDR3 is 13 residues long. The CDR3 reads CASSTRLSYGYTF. The CDR3 DNA reads as TGTGCCAGCAGCACAAGACTGAGCTATGGCTACACCTTC.

The chain combines TRBV20-1 with TRBJ2-5; perhaps D is TRBD1 or TRBD2 (5 bases each). CDR1 and CDR2 from the germline V gene are DFQATT and SNEGSKA (reference sequence). The CDR3 contains 15 residues. The V gene lost 2 bases and the J gene lost 5 bases, with 18 bases spanning the gap. The CDR3 is CSARIRVGWGETQYF. The CDR3, as DNA: TGCAGTGCTAGAATAAGGGTTGGGTGGGGGGAGACCCAGTACTTC.

There are many counts of this clonotype. The CDR3 sequence is CASTVGSSFYEQYF. The DNA of the CDR3 is TGTGCCAGCACCGTGGGTAGTTCTTTTTACGAGCAGTACTTC. The chain has TRBV28 and TRBJ2-7; D unclear. CDR3 length: 14 residues. Per germline, CDR1 MDHEN and CDR2 SYDVKM. V was pared by 7 bases and J by 4 bases, with 17 bases between.

Ten or more counts support this clonotype. The rearrangement joins TRBV28 to TRBJ2-3; TRBD2 aligns across 8 bases. Germline loops: CDR1 MDHEN, CDR2 SYDVKM. Unmatched junction bases numbered 2, after V lost 0 bases and J lost 0 bases. CDR3 length equals 16 residues. The CDR3 coding sequence is TGTGCCAGCAGTTTATGGGCTAGCGGGAGCACAGATACGCAGTATTTT. Its protein is CASSLWASGSTDTQYF.

The genes are TRBV7-9 and TRBJ2-1; 13 nucleotides match TRBD2. Germline CDR1 is SEHNR and CDR2 is FQNEAQ (reference sequence). CDR3 length: 15 amino acids. V gave up 5 bases and J gave up 12 bases; unmatched junction bases: 10. The CDR3 bases are TGTGCCAGCAGCCCGGTGGGGACTAGCGGGAAGGTGCAGTTCTTC. This codes for CASSPVGTSGKVQFF.

The table lists this clonotype with a few counts. V usage is TRBV20-1 and J usage is TRBJ1-4, with a weak D call TRBD1 (5 bases). In germline, CDR1 is DFQATT, CDR2 SNEGSKA (reference sequence). The CDR3 sequence is 15 residues long. This chain's CDR3 is CPHGWDCTTNEKLFF. CDR3 nucleotides: TGCCCCCATGGGTGGGACTGCACAACTAATGAAAAACTGTTTTTT.

This clonotype was found many times. The chain recombines TRBV5-1 with TRBJ2-3; 9 positions agree with TRBD2. CDR1 SGHRS and CDR2 YFSETQ come from the germline V gene. CDR3 size: 15 residues. V was pared by 0 bases and J by 2 bases, with 1 base of the junction left unmatched. The CDR3 DNA reads TGCGCCAGCAGCTTGGGACTAGCGGACACAGATACGCAGTATTTT. Translation: CASSLGLADTDTQYF.

The table lists this clonotype with many counts. V gene TRBV15 combines with J gene TRBJ1-6; the match to TRBD1 covers 7 bases. The V segment lost 0 bases and the J segment 10 bases; nucleotides outside the gene matches: 3. The germline V gene has CDR1 LNHNV and CDR2 YYDKDF (reference sequence). The CDR3 is made up of 14 amino acids. The CDR3 DNA is TGTGCCACCAGCAGAGAACAGGGGATATCACCCCTCCACTTT. Amino acid sequence: CATSREQGISPLHF.

This clonotype came up many times. V is TRBV3-1 and J is TRBJ1-1; D not resolved. CDR3 size: 11 residues. Germline CDR1 reads LGHDT; CDR2 reads YNNKEL (reference sequence). V lost 6 bases and J 8 bases, leaving 10 bases between the germline ends. The CDR3, as DNA: TGTGCCAGCAGAAAGGCGGGGGAAGCTTTCTTT. It specifies CASRKAGEAFF.

The table lists this clonotype with many counts. This chain uses TRBV5-1 with TRBJ2-7, with D tentatively TRBD2 (6 bases). The CDR3 runs to 15 residues. V gave up 3 bases and J gave up 5 bases, with 18 bases separating them. Germline loops: CDR1 SGHRS, CDR2 YFSETQ. The CDR3, as DNA: TGCGCCAGCAGCTCGACGGGGGAAAGGAGCCACGAGCAGTACTTC. Amino acid sequence: CASSSTGERSHEQYF.

This clonotype was detected many times. The V gene is TRBV27, the J gene TRBJ2-5; TRBD2 matches 8 bases. This CDR3 spans 16 amino acids. The V gene's germline CDR1 is MNHEY and CDR2 SMNVEV (reference sequence). The V segment lost 4 bases and the J segment 5 bases; nucleotides outside the gene matches: 12. Here the CDR3 reads CASSSSGTSEIETQYF. CDR3 nucleotides: TGTGCCAGCAGTTCCTCCGGGACTAGTGAGATCGAGACCCAGTACTTC.